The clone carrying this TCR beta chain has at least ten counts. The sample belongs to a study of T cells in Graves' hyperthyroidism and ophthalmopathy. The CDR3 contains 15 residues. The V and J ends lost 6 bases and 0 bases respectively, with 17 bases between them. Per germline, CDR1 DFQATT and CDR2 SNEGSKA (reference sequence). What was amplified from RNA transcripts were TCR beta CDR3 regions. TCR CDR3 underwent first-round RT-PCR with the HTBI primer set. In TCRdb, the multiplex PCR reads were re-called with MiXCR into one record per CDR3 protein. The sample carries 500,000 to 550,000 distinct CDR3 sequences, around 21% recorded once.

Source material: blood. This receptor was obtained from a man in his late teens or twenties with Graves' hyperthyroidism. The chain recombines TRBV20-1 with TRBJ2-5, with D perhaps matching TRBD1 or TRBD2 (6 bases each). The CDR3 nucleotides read TGCAGTGCAGAGGGGGGTGGGACGTACCAAGAGACCCAGTACTTC. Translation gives CSAEGGGTYQETQYF.